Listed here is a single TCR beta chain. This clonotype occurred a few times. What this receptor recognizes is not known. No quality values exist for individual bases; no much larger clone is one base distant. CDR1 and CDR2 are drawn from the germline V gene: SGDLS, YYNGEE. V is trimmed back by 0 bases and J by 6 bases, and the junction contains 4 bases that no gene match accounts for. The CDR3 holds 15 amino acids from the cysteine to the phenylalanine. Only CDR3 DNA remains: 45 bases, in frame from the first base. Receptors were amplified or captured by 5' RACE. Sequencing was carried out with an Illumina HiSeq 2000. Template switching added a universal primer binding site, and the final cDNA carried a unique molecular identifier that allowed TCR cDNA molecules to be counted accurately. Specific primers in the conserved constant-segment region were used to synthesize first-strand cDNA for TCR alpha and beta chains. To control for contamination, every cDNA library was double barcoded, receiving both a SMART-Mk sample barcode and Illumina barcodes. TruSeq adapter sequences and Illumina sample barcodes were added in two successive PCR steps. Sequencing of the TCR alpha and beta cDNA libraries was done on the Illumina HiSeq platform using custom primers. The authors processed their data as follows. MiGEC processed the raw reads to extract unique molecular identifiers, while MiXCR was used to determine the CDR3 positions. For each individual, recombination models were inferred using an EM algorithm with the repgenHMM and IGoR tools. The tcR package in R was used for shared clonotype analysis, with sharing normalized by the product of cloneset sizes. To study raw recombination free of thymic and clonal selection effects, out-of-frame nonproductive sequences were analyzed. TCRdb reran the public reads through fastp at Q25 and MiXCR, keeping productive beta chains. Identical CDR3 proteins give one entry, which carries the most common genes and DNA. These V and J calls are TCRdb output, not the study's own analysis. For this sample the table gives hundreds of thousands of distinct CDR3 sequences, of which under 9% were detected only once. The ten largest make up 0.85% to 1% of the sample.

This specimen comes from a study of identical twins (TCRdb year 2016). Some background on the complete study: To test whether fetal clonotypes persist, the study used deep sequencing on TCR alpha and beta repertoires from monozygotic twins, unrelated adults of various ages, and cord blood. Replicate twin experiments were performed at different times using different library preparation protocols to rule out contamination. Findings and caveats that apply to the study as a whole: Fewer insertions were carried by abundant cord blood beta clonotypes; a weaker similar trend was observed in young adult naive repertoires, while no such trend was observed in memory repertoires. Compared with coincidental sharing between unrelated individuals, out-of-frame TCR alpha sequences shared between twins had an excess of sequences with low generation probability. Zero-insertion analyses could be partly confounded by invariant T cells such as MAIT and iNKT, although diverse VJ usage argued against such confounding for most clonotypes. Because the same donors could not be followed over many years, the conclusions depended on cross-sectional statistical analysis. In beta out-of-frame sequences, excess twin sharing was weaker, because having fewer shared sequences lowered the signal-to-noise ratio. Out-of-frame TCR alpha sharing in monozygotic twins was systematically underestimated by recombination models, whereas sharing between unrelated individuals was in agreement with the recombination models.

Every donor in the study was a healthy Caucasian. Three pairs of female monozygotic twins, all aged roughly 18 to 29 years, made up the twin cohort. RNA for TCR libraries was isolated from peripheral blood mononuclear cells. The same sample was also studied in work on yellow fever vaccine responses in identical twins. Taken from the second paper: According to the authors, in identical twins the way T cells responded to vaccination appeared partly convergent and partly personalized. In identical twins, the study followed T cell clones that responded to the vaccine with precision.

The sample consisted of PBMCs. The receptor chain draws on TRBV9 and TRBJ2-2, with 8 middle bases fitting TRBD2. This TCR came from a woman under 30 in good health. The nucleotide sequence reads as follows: TGTGCCAGCAGCGTAGCGGCGGGGGGTCCCGGGGAGCTGTTTTTT. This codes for CASSVAAGGPGELFF.